This entry is about one T cell receptor (beta chain). Antigen unknown. The junction had 15 bases not matched to a gene; V was cut back by 4 bases and J by 9 bases. Germline V CDR1 and CDR2: LGHNA, YSLEER. This CDR3 is 17 amino acids long. Some clones are missing from TCRdb's copy, which holds only in-frame ones; the method was immunoSEQ multiplex PCR. Among more than 10,000 clones listed, over 70% were seen once. The data belong to a study of STAT3 mutations in large granular lymphocyte leukemia. General study results and limits: Variable sampling intervals and differing treatment regimens complicated linking therapy response to TCR clonal burden changes. Every T-cell large granular lymphocyte leukemia patient had at least one immunodominant TCR beta clonotype.

This rearrangement joins TRBV4-3 to TRBJ2-2; 9 nucleotides match TRBD2. This clonotype was obtained from a man in his sixties with T-cell large granular lymphocyte leukemia. Some clones in this sample may be carry-over from other donors' samples. Sequenced input: peripheral blood mononuclear cells. The CDR3 DNA follows: TGCGCCAGCAGCCCAGGGGCGGGAGGGCCCCCAGCGCGGGAGCTGTTTTTT. Translation: CASSPGAGGPPARELFF.